This T cell receptor (beta chain) was found in a study of T-cell reconstitution after alpha-beta-depleted transplantation in children. From germline, CDR1 is SGHTA and CDR2 FQGNSA. The CDR3 spans 13 residues. J was trimmed by 7 bases and V by 5 bases; bases with no gene match: 6. TCRbeta library preparation incorporated unique molecular identifiers. TCRdb re-derived calls from the PCR reads in MiXCR, one entry per CDR3 protein. The sample holds fewer than 150,000 distinct CDR3 sequences, 8% to 10% seen once. This TCR was recovered from a girl less than two years old who had a stem cell transplant for combined immunodeficiency, so the T cells may come from the graft donor. The sequencing here drew on PBMCs, mostly from graft donor cells, taken 180 days after TCRalphabeta/CD19-depleted stem cell transplant. This sequence joins TRBV7-2 and TRBJ2-7; 9 nucleotides line up with TRBD2. CDR3 sequence: CASSRSGRGEQYF. The CDR3 DNA reads as TGTGCCAGCAGCCGTAGCGGGAGAGGTGAGCAGTACTTC.